This entry lists 21 T cell receptor beta chains sequenced from one sample in a study of blood T cell repertoires in COVID-19. The table came from immunoSEQ multiplex PCR; TCRdb's copy has only in-frame clones and leaves some out. The table has about 370,000 clones, 75% to 90% seen once; the top ten hold 1%. Sequenced: PBMCs or T cells enriched from blood (not recorded which). The receptors here all came from a man aged 18 to 30 who had recovered from COVID-19.

The chain has TRBV9 and TRBJ2-3; 11 nucleotides agree with TRBD2. CDR1 and CDR2 (germline): SGDLS, YYNGEE. The trim removed 0 bases at V and 5 bases at J, leaving 5 bases unmatched. The CDR3 spans 16 residues. The chain's CDR3 is CASSVGRLAGKDTQYF. The CDR3 DNA is TGTGCCAGCAGCGTAGGACGACTAGCGGGGAAAGATACGCAGTATTTT.

V and J are TRBV11-2 and TRBJ2-7, with TRBD2 identical over 14 bases. Per germline, CDR1 SGHAT and CDR2 FQNNGV. This CDR3 spans 16 amino acids. The V and J ends lost 5 bases and 2 bases, in that order; junction bases with no gene match: 5. The CDR3 DNA reads as TGTGCCAGCAGCGTGGGACTAGCGGGAGCGGCCTACGAGCAGTACTTC. This gives the protein CASSVGLAGAAYEQYF.

V gene TRBV27 combines with J gene TRBJ1-2; TRBD1 is a possible D gene (6 bases). V lost 5 bases, J lost 4 bases, and 17 bases lay in between. The CDR3 runs to 15 residues. CDR1 and CDR2 from the germline V gene are MNHEY and SMNVEV (reference sequence). CDR3 sequence (DNA): TGTGCCAGCAGTCCGGACAGTACCCTAGGCTATGGCTACACCTTC. Its translation is CASSPDSTLGYGYTF.

V gene TRBV3-1 (or the pseudogene TRBV3-2) combines with J gene TRBJ1-3; TRBD1 agrees at 9 bases. CDR3 size: 15 residues. Germline loops: CDR1 LGHDT, CDR2 YNNKEL (reference sequence). The V and J ends lost 4 bases and 5 bases, in that order; junction bases with no gene match: 6. The CDR3 DNA follows: TGTGCCAGCAGCCGACAGACAGGGGGTAGAAACACCATATATTTT. This sequence encodes CASSRQTGGRNTIYF.

The sample holds a few counts of this clone. The chain is built from TRBV2 and TRBJ2-3; 14 bases line up with TRBD2. V lost 7 bases to trimming and J lost 8 bases; unmatched junction nucleotides: 11. The CDR3 contains 16 residues. CDR1 and CDR2 from the germline V gene are SNHLY and FYNNEI. CDR3 coding DNA: TGTGCCAGCAATCTGGGACTAGCGGGAGAGGGGGGTACGCAGTATTTT. Its translation: CASNLGLAGEGGTQYF. Variable domain in full (rest from reference TRBV2 and TRBJ2-3): EPEVTQTPSHQVTQMGQEVILRCVPISNHLYFYWYRQILGQKVEFLVSFYNNEISEKSEIFDDQFSVERPDGSNFTLKIRSTKLEDSAMYFCASNLGLAGEGGTQYFGPGTRLTVL.

This rearrangement joins TRBV30 to TRBJ1-1, with D possibly TRBD1 on 5 matching bases. Trimming took off 4 bases at V and 5 bases at J, with 14 bases between the two ends. The germline V gene encodes CDR1 GTSNPN and CDR2 SVGIG (reference sequence). The CDR3 is made up of 13 amino acids. CDR3 DNA sequence: TGTGCCTGGAATCGGGGGGAGGGGACTGAAGCTTTCTTT. This translates into CAWNRGEGTEAFF.

The chain has TRBV6-5 and TRBJ2-1, with D unresolved. Germline CDR1 reads MNHEY; CDR2 reads SVGAGI. The germline V and J ends were trimmed by 6 bases and 6 bases, with 6 bases remaining between them. This CDR3 has 11 residues. The CDR3 loop reads CASRSVNEQFF. CDR3 bases: TGTGCCAGCAGGAGCGTCAATGAGCAGTTCTTC.

The rearrangement links TRBV30 to TRBJ2-7, with D possibly matching TRBD2 (7 bases). CDR3 length equals 15 residues. Germline V gene sequence: CDR1 GTSNPN, CDR2 SVGIG (reference sequence). Trimming removed 3 bases at V and 6 bases at J, with 21 bases between. CDR3 protein: CAWRGEGGSVSEQYF. The CDR3 DNA sequence: TGTGCCTGGAGGGGGGAGGGGGGCTCAGTCAGCGAGCAGTACTTC.

The rearrangement links TRBV2 to TRBJ1-1, with D possibly TRBD1 on 6 matching bases. Germline V gives CDR1 SNHLY, CDR2 FYNNEI. The CDR3 runs to 14 residues. With 3 bases removed from V and 7 bases from J, the gap between germline ends came to 15 bases. CDR3 in DNA: TGTGCCAGCAGTGACCTTCAGGGGTTGGGTGAAGCTTTCTTT. This sequence encodes CASSDLQGLGEAFF.

This chain links TRBV28 with TRBJ1-2; D remains ambiguous. V gave up 2 bases and J gave up 4 bases, with 11 bases separating them. Germline CDR1 reads MDHEN; CDR2 reads SYDVKM. The CDR3 runs to 14 residues. CDR3 bases: TGTGCCAGCAGTTTACCCGAGCGGACCTATGGCTACACCTTC. It specifies CASSLPERTYGYTF.

A remark on this clone: At the DNA level, this CDR3 is encoded by other sequences in the same sample as well. The genes are TRBV7-9 and TRBJ2-5, with 7 bases aligning to TRBD2. In germline, CDR1 is SEHNR, CDR2 FQNEAQ (reference sequence). V was pared by 0 bases and J by 2 bases, with 0 bases of the junction left unmatched. The CDR3 covers 14 residues. CDR3 residues: CASSLAGGQETQYF. CDR3 DNA: TGTGCCAGCAGCTTAGCGGGGGGGCAAGAGACCCAGTACTTC.

This clone was counted between two and nine times. This sequence joins TRBV19 and TRBJ1-2, with TRBD1 matching 11 bases. J was trimmed by 5 bases and V by 3 bases; bases with no gene match: 8. Germline CDR1 reads LNHDA; CDR2 reads SQIVND (reference sequence). The length of the CDR3 is 16 residues. CDR3 protein: CASSIKEGQGAYGYTF. The CDR3, as DNA: TGTGCCAGTAGTATTAAAGAAGGACAGGGGGCTTATGGCTACACCTTC.

The chain uses TRBV5-1 and TRBJ2-3, with TRBD2 matching over 7 bases. With 6 bases clipped from V and 2 bases from J, the junction kept 9 bases outside the gene matches. Per the germline V gene, CDR1 is SGHRS and CDR2 is YFSETQ. The CDR3 has 15 amino acids. The CDR3 loop reads CASKMGGGVTDTQYF. The CDR3 DNA reads TGCGCCAGCAAGATGGGCGGGGGAGTCACAGATACGCAGTATTTT.

The J gene is TRBJ1-2, the V gene TRBV6-5; D might be TRBD1 (5 bases). Looked up from germline, CDR1 is MNHEY and CDR2 is SVGAGI. CDR3 size: 14 residues. V dropped 6 bases and J dropped 4 bases, with 15 bases sitting between them. CDR3 DNA sequence: TGTGCCAGCAGCTACAGTCGGGGGATCTATGGCTACACCTTC. It specifies CASSYSRGIYGYTF.

The rearrangement joins TRBV6-1 to TRBJ1-2; no clear D. V was shortened by 3 bases and J by 7 bases, with 9 bases between the two germline ends. The CDR3 totals 12 residues. Looked up from germline, CDR1 is MNHNS and CDR2 is SASEGT. CDR3: CASSDQAPGYTF. In nucleotides, the CDR3 is TGTGCCAGCAGTGACCAAGCCCCTGGCTACACCTTC.

The DNA for the CDR3 is TGTGCCAGCAGCTTAGATGTGGCGGGAGCTGCGAACACCGGGGAGCTGTTTTTT. Translating it yields CASSLDVAGAANTGELFF. The chain is built from TRBV7-2 and TRBJ2-2, with TRBD2 matching over 7 bases. The CDR3 totals 18 residues. CDR1 is SGHTA, CDR2 FQGNSA, per germline. Trimming removed 1 base from V and 0 bases from J; junction bases left unmatched: 8. The full variable domain, rest sourced from reference TRBV7-2 and TRBJ2-2, is GAGVSQSPSNKVTEKGKDVELRCDPISGHTALYWYRQSLGQGLEFLIYFQGNSAPDKSGLPSDRFSAERTGGSVSTLTIQRTQQEDSAVYLCASSLDVAGAANTGELFFGEGSRLTVL.

Concerning this clone itself: The junction departs from the called germline gene at one end, perhaps through a read error. V usage is TRBV14 and J usage is TRBJ1-1; D is uncertain. CDR1 and CDR2 (germline): SGHDN, FVKESK. The CDR3 is 16 residues long. CDR3: CASSQGLGRPNAEAFF. CDR3 nucleotides: TGTGCCAGCAGCCAAGGCCTCGGCAGGCCGAACGCTGAAGCTTTCTTT.

The V gene is TRBV7-3, the J gene TRBJ1-2; unclear D gene. V was pared by 5 bases and J by 4 bases, with 20 bases between. Germline V gene data show CDR1 as SGHTA and CDR2 as FQGTGA. The CDR3 extends over 16 amino acids. CDR3 bases: TGTGCCAGCAGCCAAACTACGACGGCTTTTATCTATGGCTACACCTTC. Its protein product is CASSQTTTAFIYGYTF.

This chain joins TRBV2 and TRBJ1-5; 8 bases are shared with TRBD1. Germline assignment: CDR1 SNHLY and CDR2 FYNNEI. The V and J ends lost 7 bases and 7 bases, in that order; junction bases with no gene match: 9. The length of the CDR3 is 14 residues. The DNA of the CDR3 is TGTGCCAGCATGGACAGGGTAGGAAACCAGCCCCAGCATTTT. It encodes CASMDRVGNQPQHF.

CDR3 sequence (DNA): TGTGCCAGCAGCTTGTACAGTACGGGGTTGTGGGACACTGAAGCTTTCTTT. It codes for CASSLYSTGLWDTEAFF. This chain connects TRBV5-5 to TRBJ1-1; no clear D gene. There are 17 residues in the CDR3. Germline CDR1 and CDR2: SGHKS and YYEKEE (reference sequence). V lost 1 base and J lost 3, with 19 bases in between.

This chain connects TRBV28 to TRBJ1-2; D is possibly TRBD1 (5 bases). CDR1 and CDR2 from the germline V gene are MDHEN and SYDVKM. The CDR3 extends over 12 amino acids. The V end lost 6 bases, the J end lost 5 bases, and 10 bases lay between the germline ends. The CDR3 protein is CASSKGIYGYTF. CDR3 nucleotide sequence: TGTGCCAGCAGCAAGGGGATATATGGCTACACCTTC.